Listed below are T cell receptor beta chains from one sample, sequenced in a study of CD8 T cells in ankylosing spondylitis. TCRdb reprocessed the 5' RACE reads with MiXCR, giving one entry per CDR3 protein. This table holds 250,000 to 400,000 distinct CDR3 sequences, 11% found once. The sequenced sample consisted of blood, either unsorted or a sorted T cell fraction (not recorded which). All receptors derive from a female donor with ankylosing spondylitis or in good health (not recorded which). The CDR3 runs from the conserved cysteine through the conserved F or W. Each record gives: V gene, CDR3 protein.

TRBV15 | CATGSLREPQHF
TRBV15 | CATRPGTVGEKLFF
TRBV20-1 | CSAGKTSGSEQFF
TRBV29-1 | CSVGTSGTNVGELFF
TRBV12-3/TRBV12-4 | CASSSGQGAQYF
TRBV20-1 | CSAKGTSRSPAKNIQYF
TRBV6-1 | CASRPQQGLGNTIYF
TRBV6-6 | CASSSGQALFF
TRBV7-2 | CASSLVSGQTGGEAFF
TRBV5-5 | CASSYALDRVPEKLFF
TRBV10-3 | CAIRSDGGGGNEQFF
TRBV28 | CASSFLGVRVQPQHF
TRBV3-1 | CASSQDAGGNQPQHF
TRBV19 | CASKAGGSYEQYF
TRBV5-1 | CASSLRSVRDEQFF
TRBV4-1 | CASSQSGQNYNEQFF
TRBV15 | CATSRVGGAAMRGYTF
TRBV5-1 | CASGLAVPSDTQYF
TRBV12-3/TRBV12-4 | CASSLLGFEQFF
TRBV6-2/TRBV6-3 | CASSSSTQYF
TRBV6-2/TRBV6-3 | CASSYEGDEQFF
TRBV28 | CASSLYQPQHF
TRBV2 | CASRGTFSSTDTQYF
TRBV12-3/TRBV12-4 | CASSLGQPGHEQYF
TRBV7-2 | CASSTGSGTEAFF
TRBV14 | CASSQGFKRTYNSPLHF
TRBV6-1 | CASSQRTGRDTEAFF
TRBV24-1 | CATSDPGTGIYEQYF
TRBV18 | CASSPRSGDTGELFF
TRBV3-1 | CASSPSEETQYF
TRBV11-2 | CASSRTGGNEKLFF
TRBV19 | CASSATGSAGYEQFF
TRBV9 | CASSVEGRNTEAFF
TRBV10-3 | CAISAVDGLNNEQFF
TRBV6-5 | CASSYSSGGGNQPQHF
TRBV25-1 | CASSGWSGGEKLFF
TRBV4-1 | CASSLGQAFNQPQHF
TRBV20-1 | CSTGAKETQYF
TRBV20-1 | CSASRQGAGEQYF
TRBV4-3 | CASSQGRSTAYTDTQYF
TRBV3-1 | CASSLWPIRTNTGELFF
TRBV5-1 | CASSLSGGEGTQYF
TRBV7-2 | CASSLATGTGELFF
TRBV5-5 | CASSWSSNEQFF
TRBV20-1 | CSARDSKTGFSYEQYF
TRBV5-1 | CASSRGQGSYNEQFF
TRBV11-2 | CASSLELGAGGPGGNEQFF
TRBV6-5 | CASSYSIRDTWADTQYF
TRBV6-1 | CASSDRPIYNEQFF
TRBV5-1 | CASSLSTSTDTQYF
TRBV20-1 | CSARVMRGYTF
TRBV5-1 | CASSPGSEAMKQFF
TRBV27 | CASSFLPAQGQNTEAFF
TRBV12-3/TRBV12-4 | CASSHQAENEQYF